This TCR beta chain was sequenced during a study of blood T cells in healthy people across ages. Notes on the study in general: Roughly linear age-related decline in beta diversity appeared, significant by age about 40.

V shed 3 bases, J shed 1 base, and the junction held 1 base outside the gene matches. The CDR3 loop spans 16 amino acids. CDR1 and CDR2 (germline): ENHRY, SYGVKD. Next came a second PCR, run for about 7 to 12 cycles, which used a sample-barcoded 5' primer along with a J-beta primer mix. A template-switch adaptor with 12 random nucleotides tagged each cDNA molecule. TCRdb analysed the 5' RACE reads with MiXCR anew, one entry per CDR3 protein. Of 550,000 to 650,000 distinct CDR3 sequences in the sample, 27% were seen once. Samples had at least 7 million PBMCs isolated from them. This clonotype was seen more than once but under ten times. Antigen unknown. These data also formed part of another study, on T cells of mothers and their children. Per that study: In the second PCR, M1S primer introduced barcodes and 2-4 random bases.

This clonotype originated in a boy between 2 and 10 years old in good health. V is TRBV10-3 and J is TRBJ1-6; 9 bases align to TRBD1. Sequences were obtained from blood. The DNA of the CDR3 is TGTGCCATCAGTGAAGGGACAGGGTCCTATAATTCACCCCTCCACTTT. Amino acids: CAISEGTGSYNSPLHF.